This T cell receptor beta chain was retrieved from a study of identical twins. All of the donors were Caucasians in good health. TCRdb used MiXCR to reprocess the 5' RACE reads, holding one entry per CDR3 protein. Of about 340,000 distinct CDR3 sequences detected, approximately 8.7% appear once; the ten largest clones hold roughly 8.7%. The CDR3 spans 13 residues. Looked up from germline, CDR1 is SGHNT and CDR2 is YENEEA. Deletions cut 2 bases from V and 6 bases from J, with 10 bases between. Sequences were obtained from naive T cells sorted from blood. The clonotype originates from a woman aged 50 to 60 in good health. The chain carries TRBV11-3 and TRBJ1-1; TRBD1 is a possible D gene (5 bases). The CDR3 DNA is TGTGCCAGCAGCTTAATGGGAGGGGCTGAAGCTTTCTTT. Encoded protein: CASSLMGGAEAFF.